This T cell receptor beta chain was documented in a study of cytomegalovirus exposure and HLA in healthy donors. In the case of this clone: The antigen is undetermined.

The PCR was carried out with 60 Vbeta primers and 13 Jbeta primers. Original data processing: A follow-up analysis tallied around 80 million unique TCR beta chains, approximately 11 million shared. Sequencing used immunoSEQ multiplex PCR; TCRdb keeps in-frame clones, though not all of them. The D gene and trimming were derived from the DNA, and the V and J assignments and clone size from that table. The sample holds under 200,000 clones, roughly 80% seen once. Study findings and constraints: Roughly even sequencing depth across donors was the assumption behind the presence/absence analyses.

The CDR3 is 14 residues long. Germline CDR1 is SGDLS and CDR2 is YYNGEE. V was clipped by 4 bases and J by 2 bases; unmatched bases: 3. The rearrangement joins TRBV9 to TRBJ1-1; 9 bases are shared with TRBD1. Material: PBMCs. The receptor was isolated from a male donor in good health and CMV-seronegative. The CDR3: CASSKQGANTEAFF. DNA of the CDR3: TGTGCCAGCAGCAAACAGGGGGCAAACACTGAAGCTTTCTTT.